The present T cell receptor (beta chain) was sequenced within a study of cytomegalovirus exposure and HLA in healthy donors. In the PCR, 60 Vbeta and 13 Jbeta primers were used. Profiling relied on immunoSEQ multiplex PCR, and the TCRdb table lists in-frame clones only, not all of them. The sample has about 120,000 clones, 55% to 65% seen once. Germline V gives CDR1 SGDLS, CDR2 YYNGEE. The CDR3 runs 14 residues. The J segment lost 4 bases and the V segment lost 4 bases, leaving 6 bases of the junction unmatched. The TCR originated in a man aged 35 to 55 in good health and CMV-seropositive. The rearrangement links TRBV9 to TRBJ2-7, with 9 bases lining up with TRBD2. The sequencing input was PBMCs. CDR3 loop: CASSPRLAEYEQYF. In nucleotides, the CDR3 is TGTGCCAGCAGCCCTCGACTAGCGGAGTACGAGCAGTACTTC.